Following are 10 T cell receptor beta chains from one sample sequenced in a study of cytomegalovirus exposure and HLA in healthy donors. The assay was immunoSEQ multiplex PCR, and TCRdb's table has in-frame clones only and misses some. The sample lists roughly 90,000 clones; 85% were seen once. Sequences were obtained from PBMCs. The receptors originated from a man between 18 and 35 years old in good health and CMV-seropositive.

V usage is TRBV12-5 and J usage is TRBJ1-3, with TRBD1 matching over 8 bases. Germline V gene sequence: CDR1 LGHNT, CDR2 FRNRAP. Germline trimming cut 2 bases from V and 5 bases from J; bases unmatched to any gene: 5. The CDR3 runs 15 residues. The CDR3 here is CASGLTDRGRNTIYF. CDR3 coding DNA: TGTGCTAGTGGTTTGACAGACAGGGGTCGAAACACCATATATTTT.

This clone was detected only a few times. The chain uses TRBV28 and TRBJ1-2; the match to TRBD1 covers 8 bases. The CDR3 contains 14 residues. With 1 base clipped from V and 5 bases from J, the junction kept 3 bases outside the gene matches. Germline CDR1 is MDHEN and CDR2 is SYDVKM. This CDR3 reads CASSLLGQAYGYTF. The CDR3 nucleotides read TGTGCCAGCAGTTTATTGGGACAGGCATATGGCTACACCTTC.

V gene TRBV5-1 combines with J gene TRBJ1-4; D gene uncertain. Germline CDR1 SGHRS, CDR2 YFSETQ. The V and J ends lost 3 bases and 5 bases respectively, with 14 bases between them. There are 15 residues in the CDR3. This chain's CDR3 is CASSSEGRWNEKLFF. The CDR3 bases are TGCGCCAGCAGCTCGGAGGGCAGGTGGAATGAAAAACTGTTTTTT.

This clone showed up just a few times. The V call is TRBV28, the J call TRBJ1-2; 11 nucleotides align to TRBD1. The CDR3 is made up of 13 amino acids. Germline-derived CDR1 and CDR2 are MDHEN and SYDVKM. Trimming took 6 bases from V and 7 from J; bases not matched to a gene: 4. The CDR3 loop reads CASSRGQGGGYTF. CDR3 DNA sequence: TGTGCCAGCAGCCGGGGACAGGGGGGTGGCTACACCTTC.

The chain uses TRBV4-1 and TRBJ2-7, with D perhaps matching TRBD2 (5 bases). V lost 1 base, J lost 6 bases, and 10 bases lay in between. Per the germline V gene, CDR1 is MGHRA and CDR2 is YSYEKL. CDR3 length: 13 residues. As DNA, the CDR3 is TGCGCCAGCAGCCAAGCATCGGGGAGCGAGCAGTACGTC. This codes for CASSQASGSEQYV.

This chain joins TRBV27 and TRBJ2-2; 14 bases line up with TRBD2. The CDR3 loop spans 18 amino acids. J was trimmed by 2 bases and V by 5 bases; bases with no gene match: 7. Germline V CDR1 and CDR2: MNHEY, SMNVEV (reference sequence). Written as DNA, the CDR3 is TGTGCCAGCAGTACCCGACTAGCGGGAGGGCTAAACACCGGGGAGCTGTTTTTT. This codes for CASSTRLAGGLNTGELFF.

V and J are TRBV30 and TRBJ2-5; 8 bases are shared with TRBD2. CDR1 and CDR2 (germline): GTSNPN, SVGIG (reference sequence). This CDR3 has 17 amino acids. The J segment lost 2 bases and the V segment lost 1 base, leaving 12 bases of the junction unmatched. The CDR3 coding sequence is TGTGCCTGGAGTGGCGGACGAGCGGGAGAGGGGCAAGAGACCCAGTACTTC. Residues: CAWSGGRAGEGQETQYF.

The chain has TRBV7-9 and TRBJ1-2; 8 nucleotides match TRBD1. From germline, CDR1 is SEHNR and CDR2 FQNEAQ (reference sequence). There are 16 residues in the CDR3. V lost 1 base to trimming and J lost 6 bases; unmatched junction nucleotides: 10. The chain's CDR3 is CASSLEATGAGNGYTF. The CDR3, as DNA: TGTGCCAGCAGCTTAGAGGCGACAGGGGCGGGAAATGGCTACACCTTC.

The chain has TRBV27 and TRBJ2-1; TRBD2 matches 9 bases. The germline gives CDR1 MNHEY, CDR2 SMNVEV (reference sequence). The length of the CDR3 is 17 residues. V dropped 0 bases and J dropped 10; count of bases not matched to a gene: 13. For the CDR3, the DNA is TGTGCCAGCAGTTTATCGTACAACAAGCGGGAGGTTTGGGAGCAGTTCTTC. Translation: CASSLSYNKREVWEQFF.

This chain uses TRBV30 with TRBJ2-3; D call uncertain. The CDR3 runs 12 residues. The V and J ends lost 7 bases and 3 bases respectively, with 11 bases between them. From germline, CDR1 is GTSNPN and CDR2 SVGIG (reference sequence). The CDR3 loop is CASRLQTDTQYF. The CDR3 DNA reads TGTGCCTCCCGTCTGCAGACAGATACGCAGTATTTT.